This entry describes one T cell receptor (beta chain). Its specificity is not known. Profiled with immunoSEQ multiplex PCR; TCRdb holds only in-frame clones, not every one. The sample gives roughly 2.5 million clones, approximately 90% of which show up once; roughly 0.14% is in the top ten. This entry is derived from a study of shared clonotypes between healthy human individuals. Study conclusions and caveats: Unshared clonotypes carried lower generation probabilities than those common to all four donors. The small donor group covered limited genetic and exposure diversity.

The germline V gene encodes CDR1 KGHSH and CDR2 LQKENI. There are 16 residues in the CDR3. Deletions cut 8 bases from V and 2 bases from J, with 21 bases between. The clonotype comes from a young man in good health. The rearrangement uses TRBV18 and TRBJ1-1, with a tentative D call TRBD1 (5 bases). Sequenced: naive CD4+ T cells sorted from blood. Subset of the sample: CD45RA+ positively selected. In DNA, the CDR3 is TGTGCCAGCGCAATTGGAGCAATCAGGGTCAACACTGAAGCTTTCTTT. As protein: CASAIGAIRVNTEAFF.